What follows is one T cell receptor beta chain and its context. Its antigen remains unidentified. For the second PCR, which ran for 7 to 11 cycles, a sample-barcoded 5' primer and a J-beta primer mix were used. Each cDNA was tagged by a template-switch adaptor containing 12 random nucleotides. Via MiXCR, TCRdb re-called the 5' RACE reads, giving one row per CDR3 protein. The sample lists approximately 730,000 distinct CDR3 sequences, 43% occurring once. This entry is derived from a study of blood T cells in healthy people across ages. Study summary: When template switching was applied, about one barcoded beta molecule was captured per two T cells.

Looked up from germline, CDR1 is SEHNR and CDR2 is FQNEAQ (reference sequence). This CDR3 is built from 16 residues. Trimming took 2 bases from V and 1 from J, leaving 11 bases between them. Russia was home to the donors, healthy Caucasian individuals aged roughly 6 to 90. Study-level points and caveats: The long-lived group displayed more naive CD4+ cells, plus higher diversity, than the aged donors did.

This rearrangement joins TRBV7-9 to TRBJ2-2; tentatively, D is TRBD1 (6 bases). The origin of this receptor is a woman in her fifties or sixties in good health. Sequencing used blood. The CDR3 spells CASSLQSGENTGELFF. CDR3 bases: TGTGCCAGCAGCTTACAATCAGGGGAGAACACCGGGGAGCTGTTTTTT.